The 14 T cell receptor beta chains below were found in one sample sequenced in a study of PD-1 blockade in mismatch repair-deficient tumors. Using immunoSEQ multiplex PCR, the repertoire was profiled, and TCRdb retains in-frame clones only, with some absent. The sample gives around 130,000 clones, roughly 90% of which show up once; 10% to 15% is in the top ten. The sample here was peripheral blood, taken approximately 70 weeks after starting pembrolizumab. The source is an adult with mismatch repair-deficient cancer.

This rearrangement joins TRBV5-6 to TRBJ2-2, with D tentatively TRBD1 (6 bases). Deletions cut 4 bases from V and 4 bases from J, with 17 bases between. The CDR3 covers 16 residues. Germline CDR1 reads SGHDT; CDR2 reads YYEEEE. The CDR3 spells CASSQQVTGFTGELFF. CDR3 DNA: TGTGCCAGCAGCCAGCAAGTCACAGGGTTCACCGGGGAGCTGTTTTTT.

J is TRBJ2-5 and V is TRBV13; 8 bases match TRBD2. CDR1 is PRHDT, CDR2 FYEKMQ, per germline (reference sequence). The CDR3 is 15 residues long. J lost 4 bases, V lost 2 bases, and 6 bases had no gene match. The CDR3 loop reads CASSLREGLSETQYF. For the CDR3, the DNA is TGTGCCAGCAGCTTACGGGAGGGCCTGTCAGAGACCCAGTACTTC.

The rearrangement uses TRBV27 and TRBJ2-6; D ambiguous. This CDR3 has 15 amino acids. V was pared by 5 bases and J by 4 bases, with 12 bases between. CDR1 is MNHEY, CDR2 SMNVEV, per germline (reference sequence). The CDR3 sequence is CASSPPRTGANVLTF. Here the CDR3 DNA reads TGTGCCAGCAGTCCCCCACGGACCGGGGCCAACGTCCTGACTTTC.

V and J are TRBV7-2 and TRBJ2-3, with D perhaps TRBD1 (5 bases). Germline CDR1 reads SGHTA; CDR2 reads FQGNSA. V lost 1 base and J lost 5, with 10 bases in between. This CDR3 comprises 14 residues. CDR3 bases: TGTGCCAGCAGCTTAGGGAGAAGGGGAGATACGCAGTATTTT. This encodes CASSLGRRGDTQYF.

This chain uses TRBV19 with TRBJ2-6; D is uncertain. V gave up 5 bases and J gave up 2 bases, with 16 bases separating them. CDR3 length equals 17 residues. Germline values: CDR1 LNHDA, CDR2 SQIVND (reference sequence). Here the CDR3 DNA reads TGTGCCAGTAGTGTGGCCCCTTCCCGGACTGGGGCCAACGTCCTGACTTTC. This codes for CASSVAPSRTGANVLTF.

The rearrangement links TRBV28 to TRBJ2-7; D is uncertain. The V gene lost 5 bases and the J gene lost 2 bases, with 16 bases spanning the gap. CDR3 length: 15 residues. Germline CDR1 MDHEN, CDR2 SYDVKM. The CDR3 loop is CASSPTAEIPYEQYF. The CDR3 region has the DNA TGTGCCAGCAGTCCGACGGCAGAGATACCCTACGAGCAGTACTTC.

The chain carries TRBV5-1 and TRBJ1-2; 8 bases agree with TRBD1. Germline V gene data show CDR1 as SGHRS and CDR2 as YFSETQ. This CDR3 spans 13 amino acids. V was pared by 4 bases and J by 8 bases, with 7 bases of the junction left unmatched. This CDR3 is CASSPDRGWGYTF. The DNA of the CDR3 is TGCGCCAGCAGCCCTGACAGGGGTTGGGGCTACACCTTC.

The chain recombines TRBV28 with TRBJ2-5, with 9 bases lining up with TRBD2. The germline V gene has CDR1 MDHEN and CDR2 SYDVKM. Trimming removed 10 bases from V and 7 bases from J; junction bases left unmatched: 13. The CDR3 sequence is 14 residues long. The DNA for the CDR3 is TGTGCCACAAGGCCGGGACTAGCAGGATGGACCCAGTACTTC. Translating gives CATRPGLAGWTQYF.

The gene calls are TRBV29-1 and TRBJ2-1, with a weak D call TRBD2 (6 bases). The CDR3 totals 15 residues. Trimming cost V 0 bases and J 2 bases, with 11 bases left between them. Germline V gene lookup returns CDR1 SQVTM and CDR2 ANQGSEA. CDR3: CSVEEGRGPYNEQFF. The CDR3 nucleotides are TGCAGCGTTGAAGAAGGGCGGGGCCCCTACAATGAGCAGTTCTTC.

Here the CDR3 reads CASSSPGTAGNTIYF. The CDR3 nucleotides are TGTGCCAGCAGCTCCCCGGGGACAGCTGGAAACACCATATATTTT. This chain joins TRBV7-9 and TRBJ1-3; 7 nucleotides match TRBD1. The CDR3 extends over 15 amino acids. J gave up 2 bases and V 4 bases, and 5 bases lay outside the gene matches. Per germline, CDR1 SEHNR and CDR2 FQNEAQ (reference sequence).

In this sample, this clone turned up once. The chain joins TRBV4-1 to TRBJ2-6; no clear D gene. The CDR3 has 11 amino acids. Germline V gene data show CDR1 as MGHRA and CDR2 as YSYEKL. With 4 bases removed from V and 12 bases from J, the gap between germline ends came to 7 bases. CDR3 in amino acids: CASSRSGVLTF. The DNA for the CDR3 is TGCGCCAGCAGCCGCTCCGGCGTCCTGACTTTC.

The gene calls are TRBV5-4 and TRBJ1-1; tentatively, D is TRBD1 (6 bases). The V end lost 4 bases, the J end lost 3 bases, and 22 bases lay between the germline ends. Germline loops: CDR1 SGHNT, CDR2 YYREEE (reference sequence). The CDR3 is made up of 17 amino acids. CDR3 in DNA: TGTGCCAGCAGCGGGGGCCCAGGGTTTTGGGGCGACACTGAAGCTTTCTTT. Its translation: CASSGGPGFWGDTEAFF.

This chain joins TRBV7-9 and TRBJ2-1, with 13 bases matching TRBD2. The V and J ends lost 4 bases and 9 bases, in that order; junction bases with no gene match: 12. There are 17 residues in the CDR3. Germline V gives CDR1 SEHNR, CDR2 FQNEAQ (reference sequence). CDR3 sequence (DNA): TGTGCCAGCAGCTGGGGGACTAGCGGGATTTTGGGTGTTGAGCAGTTCTTC. This sequence encodes CASSWGTSGILGVEQFF.

This chain connects TRBV21-1 to TRBJ2-7; the table names TRBD2, a call not compared with the DNA. TRBV21-1 is shown as a pseudogene. CDR3 length equals 18 residues. This CDR3 is CASTNFMAEDQLTYEQYF. CDR3 nucleotide sequence: TGTGCCAGCACCAACTTCATGGCGGAGGATCAGCTAACCTACGAGCAGTACTTC.